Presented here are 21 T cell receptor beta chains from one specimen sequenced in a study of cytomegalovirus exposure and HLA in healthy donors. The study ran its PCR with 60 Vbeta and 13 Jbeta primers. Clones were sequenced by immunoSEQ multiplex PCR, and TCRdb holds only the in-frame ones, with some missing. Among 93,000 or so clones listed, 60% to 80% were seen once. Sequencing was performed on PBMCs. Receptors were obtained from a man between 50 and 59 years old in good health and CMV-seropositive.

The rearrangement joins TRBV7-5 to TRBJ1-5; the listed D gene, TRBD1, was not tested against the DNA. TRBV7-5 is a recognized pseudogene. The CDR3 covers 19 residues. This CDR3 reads CARSTERDRDGNSNQPQHF. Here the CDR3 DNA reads TGTGCCAGAAGTACTGAGAGGGACAGGGATGGAAATAGCAATCAGCCCCAGCATTTT.

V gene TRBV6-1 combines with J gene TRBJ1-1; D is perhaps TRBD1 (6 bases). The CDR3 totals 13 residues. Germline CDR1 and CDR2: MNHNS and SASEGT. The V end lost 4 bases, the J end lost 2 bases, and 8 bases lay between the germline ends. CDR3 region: CASSAQGNTEAFF. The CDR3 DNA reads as TGTGCCAGCAGTGCACAGGGTAACACTGAAGCTTTCTTT.

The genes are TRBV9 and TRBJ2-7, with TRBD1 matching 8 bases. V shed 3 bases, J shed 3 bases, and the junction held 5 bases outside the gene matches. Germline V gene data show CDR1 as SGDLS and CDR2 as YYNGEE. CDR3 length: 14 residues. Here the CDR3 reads CASSATGGSYEQYF. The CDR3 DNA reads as TGTGCCAGCAGCGCTACAGGGGGGAGCTACGAGCAGTACTTC. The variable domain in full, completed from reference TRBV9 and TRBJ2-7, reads DSGVTQTPKHLITATGQRVTLRCSPRSGDLSVYWYQQSLDQGLQFLIQYYNGEERAKGNILERFSAQQFPDLHSELNLSSLELGDSALYFCASSATGGSYEQYFGPGTRLTVT.

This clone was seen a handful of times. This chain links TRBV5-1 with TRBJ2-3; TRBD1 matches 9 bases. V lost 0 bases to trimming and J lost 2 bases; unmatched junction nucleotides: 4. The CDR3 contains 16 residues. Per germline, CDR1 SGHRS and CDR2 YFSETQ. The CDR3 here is CASSLGTGDSTDTQYF. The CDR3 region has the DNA TGCGCCAGCAGCTTGGGGACAGGGGATTCCACAGATACGCAGTATTTT.

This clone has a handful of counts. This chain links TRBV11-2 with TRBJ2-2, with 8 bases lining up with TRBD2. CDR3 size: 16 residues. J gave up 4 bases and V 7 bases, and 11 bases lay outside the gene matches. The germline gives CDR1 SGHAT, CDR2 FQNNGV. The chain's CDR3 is CASTFLPGGTTGELFF. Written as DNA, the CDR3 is TGTGCCAGCACCTTTCTACCGGGAGGGACCACCGGGGAGCTGTTTTTT.

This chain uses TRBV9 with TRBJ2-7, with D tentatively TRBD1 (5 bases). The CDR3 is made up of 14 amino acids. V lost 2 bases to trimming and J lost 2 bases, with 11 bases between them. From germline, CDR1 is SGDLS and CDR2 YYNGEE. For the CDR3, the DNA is TGTGCCAGCAGCGTCCGGGTAGGGGCCTACGAGCAGTACTTC. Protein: CASSVRVGAYEQYF.

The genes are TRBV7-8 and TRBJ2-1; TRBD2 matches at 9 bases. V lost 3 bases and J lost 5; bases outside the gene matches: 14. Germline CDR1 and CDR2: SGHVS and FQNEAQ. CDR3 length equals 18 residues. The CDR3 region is CASSFGRLLAGSDNEQFF. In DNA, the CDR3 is TGTGCCAGCAGCTTTGGACGACTTCTAGCGGGATCGGACAATGAGCAGTTCTTC.

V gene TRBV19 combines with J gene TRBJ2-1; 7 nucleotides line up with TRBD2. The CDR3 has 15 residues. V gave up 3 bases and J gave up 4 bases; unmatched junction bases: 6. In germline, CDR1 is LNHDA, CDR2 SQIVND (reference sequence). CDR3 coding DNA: TGTGCCAGTAGTATTACTGGCGGGAGATACAATGAGCAGTTCTTC. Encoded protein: CASSITGGRYNEQFF.

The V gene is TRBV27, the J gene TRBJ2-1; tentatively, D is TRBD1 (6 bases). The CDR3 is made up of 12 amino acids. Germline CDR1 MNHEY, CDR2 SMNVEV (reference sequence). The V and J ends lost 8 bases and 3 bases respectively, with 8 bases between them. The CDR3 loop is CASSDSYNEQFF. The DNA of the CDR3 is TGTGCCAGCTCGGACAGCTACAATGAGCAGTTCTTC.

The chain's CDR3 is CASSLVAGVGTDTQYF. CDR3 bases: TGTGCCAGCAGTTTAGTAGCGGGAGTTGGCACAGATACGCAGTATTTT. The chain employs TRBV27 and TRBJ2-3; 9 nucleotides match TRBD2. Germline CDR1 and CDR2: MNHEY and SMNVEV (reference sequence). The CDR3 runs 16 residues. V was pared by 2 bases and J by 1 base, with 4 bases of the junction left unmatched.

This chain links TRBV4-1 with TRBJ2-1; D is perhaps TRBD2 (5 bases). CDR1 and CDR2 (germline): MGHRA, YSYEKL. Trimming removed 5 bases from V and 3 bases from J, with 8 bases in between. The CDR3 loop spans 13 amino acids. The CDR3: CASSSADYNEQFF. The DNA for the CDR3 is TGCGCCAGCAGCTCAGCGGACTACAATGAGCAGTTCTTC.

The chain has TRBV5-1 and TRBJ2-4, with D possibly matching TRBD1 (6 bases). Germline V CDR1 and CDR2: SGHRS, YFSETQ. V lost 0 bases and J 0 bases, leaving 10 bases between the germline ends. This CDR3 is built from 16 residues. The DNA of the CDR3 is TGCGCCAGCAGCTTGGACGGGACACCAGCCAAAAACATTCAGTACTTC. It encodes CASSLDGTPAKNIQYF.

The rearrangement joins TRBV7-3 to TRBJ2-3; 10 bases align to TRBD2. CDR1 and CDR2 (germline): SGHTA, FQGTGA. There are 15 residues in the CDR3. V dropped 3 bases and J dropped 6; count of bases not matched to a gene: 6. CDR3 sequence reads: CASSLTSGWEDTQYF. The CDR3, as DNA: TGTGCCAGCAGCTTGACTAGCGGGTGGGAGGATACGCAGTATTTT.

The CDR3 coding sequence is TGCGCCACACGGGCAACAGGGAGCAGCGAGCAGTACTTC. Translated, it gives CATRATGSSEQYF. The V gene is TRBV10-1, the J gene TRBJ2-7; D perhaps matches TRBD1 (6 bases). V was pared by 10 bases and J by 6 bases, with 19 bases between. The CDR3 length is 13 residues. CDR1 and CDR2 (germline): WNHNN, SYGVQD (reference sequence).

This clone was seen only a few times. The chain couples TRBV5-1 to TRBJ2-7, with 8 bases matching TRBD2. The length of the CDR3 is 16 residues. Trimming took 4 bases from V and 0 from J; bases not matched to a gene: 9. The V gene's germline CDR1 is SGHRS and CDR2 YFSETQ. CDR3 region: CASSLRLAKSSYEQYF. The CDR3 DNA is TGCGCCAGCAGCCTGAGACTAGCGAAGAGCTCCTACGAGCAGTACTTC.

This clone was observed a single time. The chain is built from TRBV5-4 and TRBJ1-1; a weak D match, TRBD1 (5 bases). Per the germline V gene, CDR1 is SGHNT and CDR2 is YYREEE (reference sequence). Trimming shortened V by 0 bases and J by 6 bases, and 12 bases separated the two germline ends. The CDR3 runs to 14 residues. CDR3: CASSLGSDTAEAFF. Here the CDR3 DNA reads TGTGCCAGCAGCTTGGGGTCGGACACGGCTGAAGCTTTCTTT.

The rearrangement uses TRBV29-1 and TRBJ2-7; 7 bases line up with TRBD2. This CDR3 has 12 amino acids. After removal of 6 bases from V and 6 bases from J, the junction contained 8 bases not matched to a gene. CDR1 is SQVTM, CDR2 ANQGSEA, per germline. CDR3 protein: CSVEPGGSEQYF. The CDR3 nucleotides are TGCAGCGTGGAACCGGGGGGTTCCGAGCAGTACTTC.

CDR3 region: CASRGTNYGYTF. CDR3 DNA sequence: TGTGCCAGCAGAGGGACAAACTATGGCTACACCTTC. The V call is TRBV5-4, the J call TRBJ1-2, with TRBD1 as a possible D gene (6 bases). The ends were cut back, 5 bases at V and 2 bases at J, with 7 bases in the middle. Germline CDR1 reads SGHNT; CDR2 reads YYREEE (reference sequence). The CDR3 is 12 amino acids.

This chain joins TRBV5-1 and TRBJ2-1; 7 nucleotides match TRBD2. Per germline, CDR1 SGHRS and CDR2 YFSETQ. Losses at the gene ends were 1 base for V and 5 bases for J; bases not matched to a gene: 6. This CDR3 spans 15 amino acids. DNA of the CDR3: TGCGCCAGCAGCTTGTATAGCGGGCATAACAATGAGCAGTTCTTC. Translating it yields CASSLYSGHNNEQFF.

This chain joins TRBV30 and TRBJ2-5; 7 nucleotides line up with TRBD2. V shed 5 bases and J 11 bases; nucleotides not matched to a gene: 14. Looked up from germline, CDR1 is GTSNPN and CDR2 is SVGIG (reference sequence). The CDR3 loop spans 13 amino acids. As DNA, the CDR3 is TGTGCCTGGGAGCCGTCTAGCGGTGATCGTCAGTACTTC. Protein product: CAWEPSSGDRQYF.

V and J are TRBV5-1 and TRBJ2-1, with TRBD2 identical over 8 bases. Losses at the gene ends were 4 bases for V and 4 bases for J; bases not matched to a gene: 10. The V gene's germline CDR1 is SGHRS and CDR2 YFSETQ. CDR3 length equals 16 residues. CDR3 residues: CASSPREGGWYNEQFF. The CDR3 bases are TGCGCCAGCAGCCCCCGGGAGGGAGGATGGTACAATGAGCAGTTCTTC.